This entry lists 11 T cell receptor beta chains sequenced from one sample in a study of beta chain features in type 1 diabetes. Reverse transcription of all isolated RNA meant that expressed TCRB transcripts were sequenced. The data were produced by immunoSEQ multiplex PCR, yet TCRdb's version contains in-frame clones alone and is incomplete. The sample lists 140,000 or so clones, 8.5% to 12% occurring once. Sequencing was done on a sample of naive CD4+ T cells from blood. These receptors were obtained from a man between 18 and 35 years old in good health.

The V call is TRBV28, the J call TRBJ2-5, with 7 bases fitting TRBD1. Germline V gene sequence: CDR1 MDHEN, CDR2 SYDVKM. The V and J ends lost 3 bases and 1 base, in that order; junction bases with no gene match: 11. CDR3 size: 17 residues. The CDR3 spells CASSFPDLRDSQETQYF. The CDR3 DNA reads TGTGCCAGCAGTTTCCCCGACCTCCGGGACAGCCAAGAGACCCAGTACTTC. The variable domain in full, with the rest retrieved from reference TRBV28 and TRBJ2-5, is DVKVTQSSRYLVKRTGEKVFLECVQDMDHENMFWYRQDPGLGLRLIYFSYDVKMKEKGDIPEGYSVSREKKERFSLILESASTNQTSMYLCASSFPDLRDSQETQYFGPGTRLLVL.

This clone was counted between two and nine times. The V call is TRBV28, the J call TRBJ2-1; perhaps TRBD2 as D (7 bases). V lost 7 bases and J lost 4, with 14 bases in between. This CDR3 region has 14 residues. The germline V gene has CDR1 MDHEN and CDR2 SYDVKM. CDR3 amino acids: CASIQGGGYNEQFF. CDR3 in DNA: TGTGCCAGCATACAGGGAGGGGGGTACAATGAGCAGTTCTTC.

The V and J genes are TRBV1 and TRBJ2-5; the D segment call TRBD1 is taken from the table without a DNA check. TRBV1 counts as a pseudogene. The CDR3 loop spans 17 amino acids. The CDR3 bases are TGCACCAGCAGCCAAGATTTTTGGGACACGGACAAAGAGACCCAGTACTTC. It codes for CTSSQDFWDTDKETQYF.

This chain links TRBV5-1 with TRBJ2-5; D uncertain. Germline lookup yields CDR1 SGHRS and CDR2 YFSETQ. V dropped 3 bases and J dropped 2 bases, with 11 bases sitting between them. This CDR3 region has 14 residues. CDR3 in DNA: TGCGCCAGCAGCTCACAGACAATACAAGAGACCCAGTACTTC. Amino acid sequence: CASSSQTIQETQYF.

V and J are TRBV7-9 and TRBJ2-3; 8 bases are shared with TRBD2. The CDR3 spans 18 residues. After removal of 1 base from V and 2 bases from J, the junction contained 11 bases not matched to a gene. Per germline, CDR1 SEHNR and CDR2 FQNEAQ (reference sequence). CDR3 protein: CASSLVGMAGGLTDTQYF. CDR3 DNA: TGTGCCAGCAGCTTAGTAGGTATGGCGGGGGGCCTCACAGATACGCAGTATTTT. Using reference TRBV7-9 and TRBJ2-3 for the parts outside the CDR3, the full variable domain is DTGVSQNPRHKITKRGQNVTFRCDPISEHNRLYWYRQTLGQGPEFLTYFQNEAQLEKSRLLSDRFSAERPKGSFSTLEIQRTEQGDSAMYLCASSLVGMAGGLTDTQYFGPGTRLTVL.

This rearrangement joins TRBV4-3 to TRBJ1-6, with a weak D call TRBD1 (6 bases). Germline V CDR1 and CDR2: LGHNA, YSLEER. The V end was cut by 1 base, the J end by 1 base, with 11 bases between. This CDR3 is built from 17 residues. The CDR3 loop reads CASSQALTGSYNSPLHF. In DNA, the CDR3 is TGCGCCAGCAGCCAAGCCCTCACAGGGTCCTATAATTCACCCCTCCACTTT.

This clone was seen only a few times. This chain links TRBV7-6 with TRBJ1-3; 8 bases are a match to TRBD1. CDR3 size: 15 residues. Germline CDR1 SGHVS, CDR2 FNYEAQ. V gave up 3 bases and J gave up 3 bases; unmatched junction bases: 4. The CDR3: CASSLTGVFGNTIYF. In nucleotides, the CDR3 is TGTGCCAGCAGCTTGACAGGGGTCTTTGGAAACACCATATATTTT. Supplemented by reference TRBV7-6 and TRBJ1-3, the full variable domain reads GAGVSQSPRYKVTKRGQDVALRCDPISGHVSLYWYRQALGQGPEFLTYFNYEAQQDKSGLPNDRFSAERPEGSISTLTIQRTEQRDSAMYRCASSLTGVFGNTIYFGEGSWLTVV.

This clone was observed a few times. The chain couples TRBV21-1 to TRBJ2-3; the table's TRBD2 call for D was not verified on the DNA. TRBV21-1 is termed a pseudogene. The CDR3 is 15 residues long. This CDR3 is CASSNSDQGTDTQYF. DNA for the CDR3: TGTGCCAGCAGCAATAGCGACCAGGGCACAGATACGCAGTATTTT.

The chain is built from TRBV18 and TRBJ1-3, with 9 bases lining up with TRBD1. The CDR3 extends over 16 amino acids. Losses at the gene ends were 6 bases for V and 1 base for J; bases not matched to a gene: 7. Per germline, CDR1 KGHSH and CDR2 LQKENI. CDR3 in DNA: TGTGCCAGCTCCCTCCGGGACAGGGAGTCTGGAAACACCATATATTTT. Its translation: CASSLRDRESGNTIYF.

V gene TRBV7-2 combines with J gene TRBJ2-7; 9 bases align to TRBD1. In germline, CDR1 is SGHTA, CDR2 FQGNSA. The junction had 6 bases not matched to a gene; V was cut back by 1 base and J by 5 bases. This CDR3 spans 15 amino acids. The CDR3 bases are TGTGCCAGCAGCTTAGAGGGGACAGGGTCCCACGAGCAGTACTTC. Residues: CASSLEGTGSHEQYF.

The sample holds a few counts of this clone. CDR3 in DNA: TGCGCCAGCAGCTTGCCTAGCGGGGATGAGCAGTTCTTC. Translating gives CASSLPSGDEQFF. This chain links TRBV5-1 with TRBJ2-1; 9 nucleotides agree with TRBD2. The CDR3 totals 13 residues. The V and J ends lost 1 base and 8 bases, in that order; junction bases with no gene match: 1. Germline lookup yields CDR1 SGHRS and CDR2 YFSETQ.